This passage covers 17 T cell receptor beta chains from one sample sequenced in a study of blood T cells in healthy people across ages. Next came a second PCR, run for about 6 to 11 cycles, which used a sample-barcoded 5' primer along with a J-beta primer mix. TCRdb re-analysed the 5' RACE reads in MiXCR, keeping a single row per CDR3 protein. The sample has 1.5 million to 2 million distinct CDR3 sequences, about 35% seen once. The specimen sequenced was blood. Receptors originate from a woman aged 25 to 39 in good health.

This clonotype turned up a few times. The chain links TRBV20-1 to TRBJ2-7; D perhaps matches TRBD2 (5 bases). V was cut by 6 bases and J by 1 base, with 16 bases left in between. The CDR3 length is 14 residues. Germline loops: CDR1 DFQATT, CDR2 SNEGSKA (reference sequence). The CDR3 reads CSAQNFERSYEQYF. DNA of the CDR3: TGCAGTGCCCAGAACTTTGAGCGGTCCTACGAGCAGTACTTC.

A few counts support this clonotype. The chain joins TRBV3-1 to TRBJ1-2; D might be TRBD1 (5 bases). Germline assignment: CDR1 LGHDT and CDR2 YNNKEL (reference sequence). V gave up 0 bases and J gave up 9 bases, with 11 bases separating them. This CDR3 comprises 13 residues. The CDR3 region is CASSQDLQGRYTF. CDR3 sequence (DNA): TGTGCCAGCAGCCAAGATCTCCAGGGACGCTACACCTTC.

This clonotype was counted a few times. The chain couples TRBV20-1 to TRBJ2-3; 12 nucleotides line up with TRBD2. V lost 6 bases to trimming and J lost 5 bases; unmatched junction nucleotides: 6. The germline CDR1 and CDR2 sequences are DFQATT and SNEGSKA (reference sequence). The CDR3 extends over 14 amino acids. The DNA for the CDR3 is TGCAGTGCCAGACTAGCGGGAGTGTTAGATACGCAGTATTTT. Its protein is CSARLAGVLDTQYF.

Remarks on this clonotype: The junction does not match germline at one end; this may be a read error. This chain uses TRBV28 with TRBJ1-2; TRBD1 matches 10 bases. This CDR3 spans 14 amino acids. Germline-derived CDR1 and CDR2 are MDHEN and SYDVKM. The CDR3 loop reads CTSSDRGRNYGYTF. The CDR3 region has the DNA TGTACCAGCAGCGACAGGGGGCGCAACTATGGCTACACCTTC.

A note on this clonotype: Since the CDR3 does not end with the conserved phenylalanine or tryptophan, this likely comes from a read error. This chain joins TRBV20-1 and TRBJ1-2; the match to TRBD1 covers 7 bases. CDR1 and CDR2 (germline): DFQATT, SNEGSKA (reference sequence). The CDR3 sequence is 13 residues long. The junction had 2 bases not matched to a gene; V was cut back by 1 base and J by 3 bases. The DNA of the CDR3 is TGCAGTGCTAGAGGACAGGGAGACTATGGCTACACCTTA. It translates to CSARGQGDYGYTL.

The chain recombines TRBV7-7 with TRBJ2-1, with D unclear. The CDR3 contains 14 residues. Germline CDR1 reads SSHAT; CDR2 reads FNYEAQ (reference sequence). The germline V and J ends were trimmed by 5 bases and 4 bases, with 12 bases remaining between them. The CDR3 is CASSPSSLYNEQFF. The CDR3 bases are TGTGCCAGCAGCCCTTCCTCCCTGTACAATGAGCAGTTCTTC.

This clonotype occurred once. V usage is TRBV7-9 and J usage is TRBJ1-2; no definite D call. Germline CDR1 is SEHNR and CDR2 is FQNEAQ (reference sequence). The CDR3 totals 15 residues. V was trimmed by 1 base and J by 3 bases, leaving 12 bases between them. The CDR3 nucleotides read TGTGCCAGCAGCTTAGGGTGGGTTAAGGACTATGGCTACACCTTC. This encodes CASSLGWVKDYGYTF. Using reference TRBV7-9 and TRBJ1-2 for the parts outside the CDR3, the full variable domain is DTGVSQNPRHKITKRGQNVTFRCDPISEHNRLYWYRQTLGQGPEFLTYFQNEAQLEKSRLLSDRFSAERPKGSFSTLEIQRTEQGDSAMYLCASSLGWVKDYGYTFGSGTRLTVV.

The J gene is TRBJ2-3, the V gene TRBV20-1; D not certain. Germline CDR1 and CDR2: DFQATT and SNEGSKA (reference sequence). Trimming shortened V by 3 bases and J by 1 base, and 11 bases separated the two germline ends. The CDR3 contains 14 residues. For the CDR3, the DNA is TGCAGTGCTAGTCGTGGTGAGGGCACAGATACGCAGTATTTT. Its translation: CSASRGEGTDTQYF.

The chain carries TRBV7-9 and TRBJ1-2, with D perhaps matching TRBD1 (5 bases). The CDR3 is made up of 14 amino acids. Germline values: CDR1 SEHNR, CDR2 FQNEAQ (reference sequence). Trimming removed 7 bases from V and 3 bases from J, with 15 bases in between. The CDR3: CASNPNQGDYGYTF. In nucleotides, the CDR3 is TGTGCCAGCAACCCAAATCAGGGAGACTATGGCTACACCTTC.

This clonotype came up a few times. This chain links TRBV7-9 with TRBJ1-1; 8 bases agree with TRBD1. This CDR3 region has 12 residues. Trimming removed 4 bases from V and 12 bases from J; junction bases left unmatched: 7. Germline CDR1 reads SEHNR; CDR2 reads FQNEAQ (reference sequence). The CDR3 reads CASSWGQAATFF. Here the CDR3 DNA reads TGTGCCAGCAGCTGGGGACAGGCGGCAACTTTCTTT.

This clonotype was detected only once. The chain couples TRBV20-1 to TRBJ2-5, with TRBD2 as a possible D gene (5 bases). The CDR3 is 15 residues long. V was cut by 6 bases and J by 5 bases, with 22 bases left in between. CDR1 is DFQATT, CDR2 SNEGSKA, per germline (reference sequence). Here the CDR3 reads CSAPAGSSSRETQYF. DNA of the CDR3: TGCAGTGCCCCCGCGGGCAGTTCTTCGCGCGAGACCCAGTACTTC.

The V and J genes are TRBV5-1 and TRBJ2-7; D ambiguous. V shed 1 base and J shed 7 bases, with 15 bases lying between them. Germline CDR1 reads SGHRS; CDR2 reads YFSETQ. The CDR3 extends over 14 amino acids. The CDR3 coding sequence is TGCGCCAGCAGCTTGATAAGGAGTACAGAAGAGCAGTACTTC. Translated, it gives CASSLIRSTEEQYF.

The genes are TRBV12-3 or TRBV12-4 and TRBJ2-5; 14 positions agree with TRBD2. V shed 5 bases and J 4 bases; nucleotides not matched to a gene: 9. CDR3 length: 17 residues. CDR3 sequence (DNA): TGTGCCAGCAGTCTAAGACTAGCGGGAGGGCCTGGAGAGACCCAGTACTTC. It yields the protein CASSLRLAGGPGETQYF.

The rearrangement uses TRBV7-9 and TRBJ2-2; the D gene is possibly TRBD2 (5 bases). Per the germline V gene, CDR1 is SEHNR and CDR2 is FQNEAQ (reference sequence). Trimming stripped 3 bases from V and 6 bases from J, with 8 bases between. This CDR3 is built from 13 residues. The chain's CDR3 is CASSFGGAGELFF. The DNA of the CDR3 is TGTGCCAGCAGCTTCGGAGGCGCCGGGGAGCTGTTTTTT.

There are a few counts of this clonotype. This rearrangement joins TRBV5-1 to TRBJ2-7; 12 bases match TRBD1. V trimming: 4 bases; J trimming: 4 bases; junction bases outside the gene matches: 6. Germline assignment: CDR1 SGHRS and CDR2 YFSETQ. The CDR3 has 15 residues. Here the CDR3 reads CASSRGTGGEYEQYF. CDR3 DNA: TGCGCCAGCAGCCGGGGGACAGGGGGCGAGTACGAGCAGTACTTC.

This clonotype was observed a handful of times. The chain combines TRBV5-4 with TRBJ2-2; weak D call: TRBD2 (5 bases). This CDR3 is 13 amino acids long. Per the germline V gene, CDR1 is SGHNT and CDR2 is YYREEE (reference sequence). Trimming shortened V by 5 bases and J by 2 bases, and 7 bases separated the two germline ends. The CDR3 spells CASRGRNTGELFF. CDR3 nucleotides: TGTGCCAGCAGAGGGAGAAACACCGGGGAGCTGTTTTTT.

V gene TRBV2 combines with J gene TRBJ2-7; 7 bases fit TRBD2. Judging by the DNA end, TRBJ2-5 fits better; the J call may be wrong. The CDR3 sequence is 15 residues long. Looked up from germline, CDR1 is SNHLY and CDR2 is FYNNEI. This CDR3 is CASSPTGTKLETQYF. Written as DNA, the CDR3 is TGTGCCAGCAGCCCCACCGGGACTAAATTGGAGACCCAGTACTTC.